This T cell receptor (beta chain) derives from a study of blood T cell repertoires in COVID-19. About the research overall: Samples of COVID-19 (acute and convalescent) were obtained from the United States, Italy and Spain. PBMCs, B-cell-depleted T cells, or T cells were the source of the cDNA or gDNA that made up the material.

The CDR3 has 17 amino acids. The germline V gene encodes CDR1 SGHDN and CDR2 FVKESK. V gave up 4 bases and J gave up 4 bases; unmatched junction bases: 10. Using immunoSEQ multiplex PCR, the repertoire was profiled, and TCRdb retains in-frame clones only, with some absent. The data show around 130,000 clones, around three quarters seen once. The V and J genes are TRBV14 and TRBJ2-5; 12 bases are shared with TRBD1. The origin of this receptor is a man aged 45 to 65 with acute or convalescent COVID-19. Sequencing was performed on peripheral blood. CDR3 sequence: CASSPGQGASYLETQYF. CDR3 bases: TGTGCCAGCAGCCCGGGACAGGGGGCGTCGTATTTAGAGACCCAGTACTTC.